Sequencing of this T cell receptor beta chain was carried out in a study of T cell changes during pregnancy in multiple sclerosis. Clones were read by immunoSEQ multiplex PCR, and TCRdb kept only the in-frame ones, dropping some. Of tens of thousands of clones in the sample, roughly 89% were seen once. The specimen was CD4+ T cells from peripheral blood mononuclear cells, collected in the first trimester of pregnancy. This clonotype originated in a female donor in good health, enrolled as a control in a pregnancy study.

Here the CDR3 DNA reads TGTGCCAGCAGCGTAGATAGGGGCAATCACTATGGCTACACCTTC. The encoded protein is CASSVDRGNHYGYTF. This chain connects TRBV9 to TRBJ1-2; the D gene is possibly TRBD1 (5 bases). CDR1 is SGDLS and CDR2 is YYNGEE in the germline V gene. The V end was cut by 0 bases, the J end by 3 bases, with 12 bases between. The length of the CDR3 is 15 residues.